The rows below give T cell receptor beta chains drawn from one sample of a study of blood T cells in healthy people across ages. TCRdb re-called the 5' RACE reads with MiXCR, one entry per CDR3 protein. This sample has approximately 700,000 distinct CDR3 sequences; about 30% occur once, and the top ten carry less than 20%. The sequencing input was blood. The receptors shown here come from an elderly woman in good health. Both conserved end residues are part of each CDR3. The order of the fields is V gene, CDR3 protein.

v_gene: TRBV7-2
CDR3aa: CASSLVGGSHEQYF

v_gene: TRBV5-1
CDR3aa: CASSALSGGTEQYF

v_gene: TRBV4-1
CDR3aa: CASSHSDRGYGYTF

v_gene: TRBV28
CDR3aa: CATGGISSNQPQHF

v_gene: TRBV4-1
CDR3aa: CASSLGPQPSGYTF

v_gene: TRBV10-3
CDR3aa: CAIGASLNEQFF

v_gene: TRBV28
CDR3aa: CASRSGVYGYTF

v_gene: TRBV11-2
CDR3aa: CASSTRAGYEQYF

v_gene: TRBV5-1
CDR3aa: CASSWEGQVNSPLHF

v_gene: TRBV30
CDR3aa: CAWEQGGGRREQYF

v_gene: TRBV9
CDR3aa: CASSKVGGAWDTQYF

v_gene: TRBV20-1
CDR3aa: CSAAPGGGFEQYF

v_gene: TRBV20-1
CDR3aa: CSASVRGNQPQHF

v_gene: TRBV7-3
CDR3aa: CASSFTGCSTDTQYF

v_gene: TRBV27
CDR3aa: CASSPNRDYGYTF

v_gene: TRBV5-4
CDR3aa: CASSPGLKETQYF

v_gene: TRBV15
CDR3aa: CATSTAGLSQPQHF

v_gene: TRBV5-1
CDR3aa: CASSFRTSGRDTFPEQFF

v_gene: TRBV15
CDR3aa: CATSRDRTQGAYTF

v_gene: TRBV10-3
CDR3aa: CAIKGAGSETQYF

v_gene: TRBV28
CDR3aa: CASSLSGGHYGYTF

v_gene: TRBV6-5
CDR3aa: CASSYSGGAGGLSEQFF

v_gene: TRBV30
CDR3aa: CAWSVGQLTYEQYF

v_gene: TRBV7-9
CDR3aa: CASSFGLAGKETQYF

v_gene: TRBV7-2
CDR3aa: CAGSLTILFRYGYTF

v_gene: TRBV6-2/TRBV6-3
CDR3aa: CASSYGTVNTEAFF

v_gene: TRBV7-2
CDR3aa: CASSLRTGEGQPQHF

v_gene: TRBV19
CDR3aa: CASSIGAVADNEQFF

v_gene: TRBV12-3/TRBV12-4
CDR3aa: CASSSSRGQGTGELFF

v_gene: TRBV10-3
CDR3aa: CAISEPGQRSYGYTF

v_gene: TRBV6-1
CDR3aa: CASRTGQGQYNEQFF

v_gene: TRBV20-1
CDR3aa: CSASRDLSSYNEQFF

v_gene: TRBV5-6
CDR3aa: CASSLATARNQPQHF

v_gene: TRBV12-3/TRBV12-4
CDR3aa: CASRPRRTSYEQYF

v_gene: TRBV30
CDR3aa: CAWSGGGHEQFF

v_gene: TRBV7-2
CDR3aa: CASSPWDRGYNEQFF